This entry lists 3 T cell receptor beta chains sequenced from one sample in a study of T cell repertoires in cytomegalovirus infection (dated by TCRdb to between 2018 and 2021). Sample treatment or condition, as interpreted from the label and publication: in vitro stimulation with specific CMV peptide epitopes to enrich CMV-specific T cells. These receptors lack a known antigen. Sequencing instrument: Illumina HiSeq 1500. TCRdb handled the public reads itself, with Q25 trimming in fastp and clone calling in MiXCR, and kept productive beta chains. Rows with a matching CDR3 protein are joined into one entry that keeps the most common DNA and genes. This sample is represented by hundreds of thousands of distinct CDR3 sequences; around 29% of them were singletons. The top ten constitute about 14% of the sample. Material: cultured CD8+ T cells from PBMCs, obtained from culture after CMV antigen stimulation. The receptors were gathered from a human donor in good health (CMV status not recorded). Some clones in this sample may be carry-over from other donors' samples.

The chain uses TRBV7-9 and TRBJ2-7; either TRBD1 or TRBD2 may supply D (5 bases each). This CDR3 comprises 15 residues. Germline loops: CDR1 SEHNR, CDR2 FQNEAQ (reference sequence). V lost 5 bases and J lost 2, with 16 bases in between. This CDR3 reads CASSPERGPTYEQYV. The CDR3 nucleotides are TGTGCCAGCAGCCCCGAGAGGGGTCCCACCTACGAGCAGTACGTC.

This clonotype was counted ten times or more. This chain links TRBV11-1 with TRBJ2-2; TRBD1 matches at 10 bases. Per germline, CDR1 SGHAT and CDR2 FQDESV (reference sequence). Losses at the gene ends were 3 bases for V and 6 bases for J; bases not matched to a gene: 1. The CDR3 is 14 amino acids. CDR3 sequence: CASSLTGGSGELFF. The CDR3 nucleotides read TGTGCCAGCAGCTTGACAGGGGGCTCCGGGGAGCTGTTTTTT.

This clonotype was detected a few times. The chain combines TRBV19 with TRBJ1-1; D may be TRBD1 (5 bases). The CDR3 totals 15 residues. The V end was cut by 3 bases, the J end by 3 bases, with 14 bases between. Per germline, CDR1 LNHDA and CDR2 SQIVND (reference sequence). The CDR3 region is CASSILGPSDTEAFF. The CDR3 nucleotides are TGTGCCAGTAGTATTCTGGGACCGTCAGACACTGAAGCTTTCTTT.